These 8 T cell receptor beta chains share one sample of origin, sequenced in a study of beta chain features in type 1 diabetes. Study-level findings and limits: Significant though moderate, a shortening of TCRB CDR3s appeared in all four CD4+ subsets of Type 1 diabetes patients.

Their specific antigens are unknown. Sequencing targeted expressed TCRB transcripts, as all isolated RNA had been reverse transcribed. The repertoire was sequenced with immunoSEQ multiplex PCR; TCRdb's copy has only in-frame clones and lacks some. The data hold a few hundred thousand clones, with roughly a tenth observed a single time. The specimen was central memory CD4+ T cells from blood. Every receptor here comes from a man aged 25-40 years with type 1 diabetes.

The gene calls are TRBV7-9 and TRBJ2-3, with 12 positions matching TRBD2. V was pared by 5 bases and J by 1 base, with 10 bases of the junction left unmatched. Germline V lookup: CDR1 SEHNR, CDR2 FQNEAQ (reference sequence). The CDR3 extends over 18 amino acids. The chain's CDR3 is CASSLLGTSGLGTDTQYF. DNA of the CDR3: TGTGCCAGCAGCCTATTGGGGACTAGCGGGCTTGGCACAGATACGCAGTATTTT.

The V and J genes are TRBV6-4 and TRBJ2-1, with 8 bases lining up with TRBD2. Trimming took 4 bases from V and 6 from J; bases not matched to a gene: 2. The CDR3 has 13 residues. Germline V gene data show CDR1 as MRHNA and CDR2 as SNTAGT. The DNA of the CDR3 is TGTGCCAGCAGTGGGACTAGCCGCAATGAGCAGTTCTTC. Translation: CASSGTSRNEQFF.

This clone was counted at least ten times. The chain employs TRBV5-5 and TRBJ2-7; 10 bases are a match to TRBD1. CDR1 SGHKS and CDR2 YYEKEE come from the germline V gene (reference sequence). The junction had 2 bases not matched to a gene; V was cut back by 2 bases and J by 0 bases. The CDR3 consists of 15 residues. The CDR3 nucleotides read TGTGCCAGCAGCTTTAGACAGGGGGCCTCCTACGAGCAGTACTTC. Residues: CASSFRQGASYEQYF.

This clone was counted at least ten times. CDR3 nucleotide sequence: TGTGCCAGCAGACCCGGGACAGGGAACATTCAGTACTTC. Translating gives CASRPGTGNIQYF. The chain recombines TRBV27 with TRBJ2-4; 9 bases fit TRBD1. V was clipped by 6 bases and J by 7 bases; unmatched bases: 4. This CDR3 comprises 13 residues. Germline lookup yields CDR1 MNHEY and CDR2 SMNVEV (reference sequence).

The chain couples TRBV7-8 to TRBJ1-1; D gene uncertain. Germline assignment: CDR1 SGHVS and CDR2 FQNEAQ. Between the trimmed V and J ends, which lost 3 bases and 4 bases, there was a span of 12 bases. CDR3 size: 14 residues. CDR3 nucleotides: TGTGCCAGCAGCTTCGTCTCTGTGGGCACTGAAGCTTTCTTT. It translates to CASSFVSVGTEAFF.

This clone turned up a few times. The chain recombines TRBV6-6 with TRBJ2-7; D is possibly TRBD2 (6 bases). The V and J ends lost 0 bases and 7 bases respectively, with 19 bases between them. The CDR3 consists of 16 residues. Germline lookup yields CDR1 MNHNY and CDR2 SVGAGI (reference sequence). The DNA of the CDR3 is TGTGCCAGCAGTTACTCCGTCGGGGGTAGCTCGGGGGAGCAGTACTTC. Amino acid sequence: CASSYSVGGSSGEQYF.

This clone came up a few times. V and J are TRBV20-1 and TRBJ2-5; D is perhaps TRBD1 (5 bases). CDR1 is DFQATT and CDR2 is SNEGSKA in the germline V gene (reference sequence). The CDR3 loop spans 11 amino acids. CDR3 bases: TGCAGATCCGACAGTAGGGAGACCCAGTACTTC. Its translation is CRSDSRETQYF.

The chain is built from TRBV5-1 and TRBJ2-5; D might be TRBD1 or TRBD2, each matching 5 bases. The CDR3 sequence is 14 residues long. Trimming removed 3 bases from V and 5 bases from J, with 14 bases in between. CDR1 and CDR2 from the germline V gene are SGHRS and YFSETQ. The CDR3 region is CASSSSTEGETQYF. CDR3 sequence (DNA): TGCGCCAGCAGCTCTTCGACAGAGGGCGAGACCCAGTACTTC.